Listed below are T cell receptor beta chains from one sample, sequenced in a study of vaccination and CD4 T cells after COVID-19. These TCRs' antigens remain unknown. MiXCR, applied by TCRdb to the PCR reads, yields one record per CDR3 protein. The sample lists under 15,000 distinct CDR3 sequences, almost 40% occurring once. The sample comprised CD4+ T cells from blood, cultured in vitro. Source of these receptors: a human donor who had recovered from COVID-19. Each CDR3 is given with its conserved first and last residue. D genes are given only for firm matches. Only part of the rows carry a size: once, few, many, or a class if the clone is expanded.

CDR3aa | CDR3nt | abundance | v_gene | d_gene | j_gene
CASTQAAGGRAFF | TGTGCCTCGACACAGGCGGCAGGGGGTCGGGCTTTCTTT | NA | TRBV28 | TRBD1 | TRBJ1-1
CASSVWPRSPNEQFF | TGTGCCAGCAGCGTATGGCCCCGGTCCCCAAATGAGCAGTTCTTC | NA | TRBV9 | NA | TRBJ2-1
CASSAQGLAGKETQYF | TGTGCCAGCAGTGCCCAGGGACTAGCGGGAAAAGAGACCCAGTACTTC | NA | TRBV12-3/TRBV12-4 | TRBD2 | TRBJ2-5
CASSPPGRVGNEQFF | TGTGCCAGCAGCCCGCCCGGGAGAGTCGGGAATGAGCAGTTCTTC | NA | TRBV5-4 | NA | TRBJ2-1
CSARTGTGRGVYEQYF | TGCAGTGCTAGGACAGGGACAGGGAGGGGAGTCTACGAGCAGTACTTC | NA | TRBV20-1 | TRBD1 | TRBJ2-7
CASSPDRSTDTQYF | TGTGCCAGCAGCCCAGACCGAAGCACAGATACGCAGTATTTT | NA | TRBV7-2 | NA | TRBJ2-3
CASSLAGLREQYF | TGCGCCAGCAGCTTGGCGGGCCTCCGCGAGCAGTACTTC | NA | TRBV5-1 | NA | TRBJ2-7
CASKPSGTYEQYF | TGTGCCAGCAAACCTAGCGGCACCTACGAGCAGTACTTC | NA | TRBV7-2 | TRBD2 | TRBJ2-7
CSAIPGNPYEQYF | TGCAGTGCTATCCCGGGAAACCCCTACGAGCAGTACTTC | NA | TRBV20-1 | NA | TRBJ2-7
CASSRAGVGTDTQYF | TGTGCCAGCAGCCGAGCGGGAGTAGGCACAGATACGCAGTATTTT | NA | TRBV11-2 | TRBD2 | TRBJ2-3
CASSSPRQGRGEKLFF | TGTGCCAGCAGTTCCCCACGACAGGGGCGAGGTGAAAAACTGTTTTTT | NA | TRBV28 | TRBD1 | TRBJ1-4
CASSLRGRTDTQYF | TGTGCCAGTAGTTTAAGGGGGCGCACAGATACGCAGTATTTT | NA | TRBV19 | TRBD1 | TRBJ2-3
CSASGGRLYNEQFF | TGCAGTGCTAGTGGAGGGAGGCTTTACAATGAGCAGTTCTTC | NA | TRBV20-1 | NA | TRBJ2-1
CASRGRTGVADTQYF | TGTGCCAGTAGGGGACGGACAGGGGTGGCAGATACGCAGTATTTT | NA | TRBV19 | TRBD1 | TRBJ2-3
CSASGTSGGDEQFF | TGCAGTGCTTCCGGGACTAGCGGGGGTGATGAGCAGTTCTTC | NA | TRBV20-1 | TRBD2 | TRBJ2-1
CASSQVNPTARDRSSPLHF | TGCGCCAGCAGCCAAGTGAACCCGACTGCCCGGGACAGGAGTTCACCCCTCCACTTT | once | TRBV4-1 | TRBD1 | TRBJ1-6
CASSPSGNTYEQYF | TGTGCCAGCAGCCCAAGCGGGAATACCTACGAGCAGTACTTC | few | TRBV7-2 | TRBD2 | TRBJ2-7
CASSLRRDRYTGELFF | TGTGCCAGCAGCCTCCGCCGGGACAGATACACCGGGGAGCTGTTTTTT | few | TRBV7-2 | TRBD1 | TRBJ2-2
CASSLGPRTDTQYF | TGTGCCAGCAGCTTAGGGCCGCGCACAGATACGCAGTATTTT | few | TRBV7-3 | NA | TRBJ2-3
CAIRDSLTGNTIYF | TGTGCCATCAGAGACAGTCTAACTGGAAACACCATATATTTT | NA | TRBV10-3 | NA | TRBJ1-3
CAITHRGHYEQYF | TGTGCCATTACCCACAGGGGACACTACGAGCAGTACTTC | NA | TRBV21-1 | NA | TRBJ2-7
CASSRRWTSGRGAAYEQYF | TGTGCCAGCAGCCGAAGGTGGACTAGCGGGAGGGGGGCAGCCTACGAGCAGTACTTC | NA | TRBV6-1 | TRBD2 | TRBJ2-7
CASIKQTGGRNQPQHF | TGTGCCAGCATTAAGCAGACAGGGGGCAGGAACCAGCCCCAGCATTTT | NA | TRBV6-1 | TRBD1 | TRBJ1-5
CASSLETGVYGYTF | TGTGCCAGCAGCCTGGAGACAGGGGTCTATGGCTACACCTTC | NA | TRBV7-9 | TRBD1 | TRBJ1-2
CASSDLTAWEQYF | TGTGCCAGTAGTGACTTGACCGCGTGGGAGCAGTACTTC | few | TRBV19 | NA | TRBJ2-7
CASRSFSGQPQHF | TGTGCCAGCAGGTCCTTTTCTGGGCAGCCCCAGCATTTT | NA | TRBV28 | NA | TRBJ1-5
CSARGDRASGANVLTF | TGCAGTGCTAGAGGGGACAGGGCATCTGGGGCCAACGTCCTGACTTTC | NA | TRBV20-1 | TRBD1 | TRBJ2-6
CASSVGKERRDRQPQHF | TGTGCCAGCAGCGTAGGCAAGGAGCGGCGGGACAGGCAGCCCCAGCATTTT | NA | TRBV9 | TRBD1 | TRBJ1-5
CSANRGETQYF | TGCAGTGCTAACAGAGGAGAGACCCAGTACTTC | NA | TRBV20-1 | NA | TRBJ2-5
CASRLVGAGELFF | TGTGCCAGCAGACTAGTGGGTGCCGGGGAGCTGTTTTTT | few | TRBV2 | NA | TRBJ2-2
CSAGGVSSGSTPREYF | TGCAGTGCGGGAGGGGTGTCTAGCGGGAGTACTCCACGGGAGTACTTC | NA | TRBV20-1 | TRBD2 | TRBJ2-7
CASSLQGTGPTQYF | TGTGCCAGCAGCTTACAGGGCACCGGTCCGACGCAGTATTTT | NA | TRBV7-3 | NA | TRBJ2-3
CASSEAIAGGDTQYF | TGTGCCAGCAGTGAAGCCATTGCGGGAGGAGATACGCAGTATTTT | few | TRBV6-1 | TRBD2 | TRBJ2-3
CARRTQYF | TGTGCCAGGAGAACCCAGTACTTC | NA | TRBV27 | NA | TRBJ2-5
CAWSVVGTSFAGETQYF | TGTGCCTGGAGTGTTGTCGGTACCTCCTTCGCGGGGGAGACCCAGTACTTC | NA | TRBV30 | NA | TRBJ2-5
CASSPRDRAYEQYF | TGTGCCAGCAGCCCCCGGGACAGGGCCTACGAGCAGTACTTC | NA | TRBV6-1 | TRBD1 | TRBJ2-7
CSARAGTFYNEQFF | TGCAGTGCTAGGGCCGGGACTTTCTACAATGAGCAGTTCTTC | NA | TRBV20-1 | NA | TRBJ2-1
CASSFLWGLGTDTQYF | TGCGCCAGCAGTTTCCTGTGGGGACTTGGCACAGATACGCAGTATTTT | NA | TRBV4-1 | NA | TRBJ2-3
CSARFPQGQGVRNGYTF | TGCAGTGCTAGATTCCCCCAGGGACAGGGGGTAAGGAATGGCTACACCTTC | few | TRBV20-1 | TRBD1 | TRBJ1-2
CASSPQGHYGYTF | TGTGCCAGCAGCCCACAGGGCCACTATGGCTACACCTTC | few | TRBV11-2 | NA | TRBJ1-2
CAISGTGNKDYGYTF | TGTGCCATCAGTGGTACGGGTAACAAGGACTATGGCTACACCTTC | medium-sized | TRBV10-3 | NA | TRBJ1-2
CASSRLSRGSSTDTQYF | TGTGCCAGCAGCCGGCTGTCCAGGGGAAGTAGCACAGATACGCAGTATTTT | NA | TRBV9 | NA | TRBJ2-3
CSAMDSQETQYF | TGCAGTGCGATGGACAGCCAAGAGACCCAGTACTTC | NA | TRBV20-1 | NA | TRBJ2-5
CATSRGDGETQYF | TGTGCCACCAGCAGAGGGGACGGCGAGACCCAGTACTTC | NA | TRBV15 | NA | TRBJ2-5
CASSKRTGGVETQYF | TGTGCCAGCAGCAAACGGACAGGGGGCGTTGAGACCCAGTACTTC | few | TRBV6-1 | TRBD1 | TRBJ2-5
CSAPTPSGSDEQYF | TGCAGTGCTCCTACCCCTAGCGGGAGCGACGAGCAGTACTTC | few | TRBV20-1 | TRBD2 | TRBJ2-7